This TCR beta chain was identified in a study of blood T cell repertoires in COVID-19. Germline assignment: CDR1 SGHNT and CDR2 YENEEA. The CDR3 extends over 13 amino acids. Trimming took 0 bases from V and 4 from J, leaving 6 bases between them. This clone was detected once. The cohort comprised adults aged roughly 18 to 95 years residing in 24 US areas. Clinical history as reported by participants underpinned cohort assignment. Among Cohort 3 donors, those recovered had two negative PCRs, clearance, or symptom resolution. TCRdb's table, derived via immunoSEQ multiplex PCR, lists solely in-frame clones and lacks some. The sample includes under 300,000 clones, just over 90% seen only once; the top ten take 1.5% to 2%.

This clonotype originated in a young woman who had recovered from COVID-19. This chain links TRBV11-3 with TRBJ1-1, with D hard to call. The sequenced sample was PBMCs or T cells enriched from blood (not recorded which). The CDR3 loop reads CASSLDPGTEAFF. In nucleotides, the CDR3 is TGTGCCAGCAGCTTAGATCCAGGCACTGAAGCTTTCTTT.